The clone carrying this TCR beta chain was observed a few times. This entry comes from a study of technical replicates of blood from a handful of donors. Here immunoSEQ multiplex PCR was the method, and the copy in TCRdb shows in-frame clones only, minus some. The sample has about 88,000 clones; 85% to 95% are singletons. Looked up from germline, CDR1 is KGHSH and CDR2 is LQKENI. V lost 5 bases and J lost 1, with 8 bases in between. The CDR3 totals 13 residues. Sequencing was done on a sample of T cells isolated from PBMCs. The gene calls are TRBV18 and TRBJ1-1, with a possible D match to TRBD1 (5 bases). The TCR originated in a human donor in good health. This CDR3 is CASSLQANTEAFF. CDR3 DNA: TGTGCCAGCTCATTACAGGCGAACACTGAAGCTTTCTTT.